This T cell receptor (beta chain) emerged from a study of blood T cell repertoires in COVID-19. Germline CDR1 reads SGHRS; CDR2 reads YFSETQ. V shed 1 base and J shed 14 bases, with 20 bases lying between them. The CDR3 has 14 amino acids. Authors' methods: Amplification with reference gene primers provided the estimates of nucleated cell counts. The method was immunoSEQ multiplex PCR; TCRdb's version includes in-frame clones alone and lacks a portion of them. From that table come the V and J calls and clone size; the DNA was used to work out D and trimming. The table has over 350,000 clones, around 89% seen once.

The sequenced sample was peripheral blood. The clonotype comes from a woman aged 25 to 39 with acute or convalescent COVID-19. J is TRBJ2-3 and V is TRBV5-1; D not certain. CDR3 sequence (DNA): TGCGCCAGCAGCTTGTCTCCCGCCGTGGGCAGTTGGTATTTT. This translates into CASSLSPAVGSWYF.